The rows below give T cell receptor beta chains drawn from one sample of a study of T cells in Graves' hyperthyroidism and ophthalmopathy. In TCRdb, the multiplex PCR reads were re-called with MiXCR into one record per CDR3 protein. This table holds 400,000 to 600,000 distinct CDR3 sequences, roughly a sixth found once. The sequenced material came from blood. The origin of the receptors is a young woman with Graves' ophthalmopathy. Both conserved end residues are trimmed from each CDR3. Size tells how often a clone was seen (once, few, many) or the class of an expanded clone, and some rows leave it out.

V gene	clone size	J gene	CDR3 protein
TRBV7-8	.	TRBJ2-1	ASSPKLHRRESKHNEQF
TRBV4-2	few	TRBJ2-5	ASSQDRPEGTQY
TRBV20-1	few	TRBJ2-7	SARDTSGSSHEQY
TRBV3-1	many	TRBJ2-5	ASSHRLVGRPGLEY
TRBV7-9	many	TRBJ2-7	ASSPGDEQY
TRBV20-1	many	TRBJ2-7	SARYSALGPEQY
TRBV6-1	.	TRBJ1-5	ASAMDRGWEKPQH
TRBV28	.	TRBJ2-4	ASSSGLAGTKNIQY
TRBV10-3	few	TRBJ2-1	AITPKGGYEQF
TRBV6-5	few	TRBJ2-1	ASSYSGQLNNEQF
TRBV20-1	.	TRBJ2-3	SASLAGATDTQY
TRBV30	many	TRBJ1-6	AWSVQEDSPLH